Shown below are 11 T cell receptor beta chains from a single sample sequenced in a study of blood T cell repertoires in COVID-19. Produced via immunoSEQ multiplex PCR; TCRdb's table is partial and in-frame only. The sample consists of 270,000 or so clones, around 86% of them appearing once. The sequencing input was peripheral blood. The receptors originated from a woman aged 25-40 years with active or convalescent COVID-19.

The J gene is TRBJ2-3, the V gene TRBV4-1; 7 nucleotides line up with TRBD1. Germline CDR1 reads MGHRA; CDR2 reads YSYEKL. V was pared by 4 bases and J by 0 bases, with 7 bases of the junction left unmatched. The CDR3 spans 16 residues. Here the CDR3 DNA reads TGCGCCAGCAGCCGATCAGACAGGGATAGCACAGATACGCAGTATTTT. Amino acid sequence: CASSRSDRDSTDTQYF.

This clone was observed once. This rearrangement joins TRBV7-2 to TRBJ2-5; 11 positions match TRBD1. In germline, CDR1 is SGHTA, CDR2 FQGNSA. There are 15 residues in the CDR3. V trimming: 3 bases; J trimming: 2 bases; junction bases outside the gene matches: 2. CDR3 sequence reads: CASSLDRGRQETQYF. The CDR3 DNA reads TGTGCCAGCAGCTTGGACAGGGGGCGACAAGAGACCCAGTACTTC.

The V call is TRBV11-3, the J call TRBJ2-2; 7 bases align to TRBD1. There are 16 residues in the CDR3. In germline, CDR1 is SGHNT, CDR2 YENEEA. J was trimmed by 1 base and V by 3 bases; bases with no gene match: 5. The CDR3 coding sequence is TGTGCCAGCAGCTTTACTCGACAGGGGAACACCGGGGAGCTGTTTTTT. Translating it yields CASSFTRQGNTGELFF.

In this sample, this clone turned up once. The J gene is TRBJ2-7, the V gene TRBV24-1; a possible D gene is TRBD1 (6 bases). Germline lookup yields CDR1 KGHDR and CDR2 SFDVKD. CDR3 size: 13 residues. Between the trimmed V and J ends, which lost 9 bases and 2 bases, there was a span of 13 bases. This CDR3 reads CATEATGTYEQYF. The CDR3 DNA sequence: TGTGCCACCGAAGCGACAGGAACCTACGAGCAGTACTTC.

The chain recombines TRBV11-3 with TRBJ2-2; TRBD1 agrees at 7 bases. CDR3 size: 16 residues. The germline gives CDR1 SGHNT, CDR2 YENEEA. Germline trimming cut 4 bases from V and 4 bases from J; bases unmatched to any gene: 9. CDR3 coding DNA: TGTGCCAGCAGCTCGTCGGACAGGCGATTCACCGGGGAGCTGTTTTTT. It specifies CASSSSDRRFTGELFF.

The V and J genes are TRBV3-1 (or the pseudogene TRBV3-2) and TRBJ2-2; D gene ambiguous. CDR3 size: 13 residues. CDR1 LGHDT and CDR2 YNNKEL come from the germline V gene (reference sequence). Trimming took off 4 bases at V and 5 bases at J, with 8 bases between the two ends. The CDR3 reads CASSPAVTGELFF. CDR3 nucleotides: TGTGCCAGCAGCCCTGCAGTTACCGGGGAGCTGTTTTTT.

The V and J genes are TRBV28 and TRBJ1-1; the match to TRBD1 covers 7 bases. Germline V gives CDR1 MDHEN, CDR2 SYDVKM. CDR3 length: 15 amino acids. V lost 4 bases, J lost 5 bases, and 10 bases stayed unmatched. This CDR3 is CASSSSGTDGTEAFF. In DNA, the CDR3 is TGTGCCAGCAGTTCATCCGGGACAGACGGAACTGAAGCTTTCTTT. The full variable domain, completed using reference TRBV28 and TRBJ1-1, is DVKVTQSSRYLVKRTGEKVFLECVQDMDHENMFWYRQDPGLGLRLIYFSYDVKMKEKGDIPEGYSVSREKKERFSLILESASTNQTSMYLCASSSSGTDGTEAFFGQGTRLTVV.

J is TRBJ1-5 and V is TRBV2, with 8 bases that match TRBD1. From germline, CDR1 is SNHLY and CDR2 FYNNEI. The V segment lost 4 bases and the J segment 1 base; nucleotides outside the gene matches: 9. This CDR3 region has 17 residues. CDR3 region: CASSAGTGGISNQPQHF. The CDR3 DNA reads as TGTGCCAGCAGTGCCGGCACAGGGGGAATAAGCAATCAGCCCCAGCATTTT.

This clone was seen only once. This chain connects TRBV5-1 to TRBJ2-3, with TRBD2 identical over 12 bases. This CDR3 region has 16 residues. Germline V CDR1 and CDR2: SGHRS, YFSETQ. The V segment lost 4 bases and the J segment 2 bases; nucleotides outside the gene matches: 5. In DNA, the CDR3 is TGCGCCAGCAGCCGGACTAGCGGGGATATCACAGATACGCAGTATTTT. Amino acid sequence: CASSRTSGDITDTQYF.

V is TRBV6-5 and J is TRBJ1-6; D call uncertain. Looked up from germline, CDR1 is MNHEY and CDR2 is SVGAGI. The CDR3 has 14 amino acids. The V end lost 0 bases, the J end lost 5 bases, and 5 bases lay between the germline ends. The CDR3 sequence: CASSYSADNSPLHF. CDR3 nucleotides: TGTGCCAGCAGTTACTCAGCCGATAATTCACCCCTCCACTTT.

This chain joins TRBV5-1 and TRBJ2-7; perhaps TRBD1 as D (6 bases). The CDR3 has 14 residues. Germline loops: CDR1 SGHRS, CDR2 YFSETQ. V was shortened by 4 bases and J by 1 base, with 12 bases between the two germline ends. In nucleotides, the CDR3 is TGCGCCAGCAGCGGGCCGGGACAATCCTACGAGCAGTACTTC. Protein sequence: CASSGPGQSYEQYF.